The clone carrying this T cell receptor beta chain came up a few times. The source of the sample is a study of identical twins. TCRdb processed the 5' RACE reads anew with MiXCR; each CDR3 protein has one entry. The sample contains some 790,000 distinct CDR3 sequences, roughly 18% of which appear only once. The CDR3 covers 13 residues. CDR1 SNHLY and CDR2 FYNNEI come from the germline V gene. Trimming cost V 6 bases and J 9 bases, with 15 bases left between them. These data also featured in a second study, about T cells expressing NK-cell markers. This second study notes: Eight donors were sequenced, seven testing HCMV-seropositive and one testing seronegative.

The source of this sequence is a young woman in good health. The sample taken for sequencing was PBMCs. The V call is TRBV2, the J call TRBJ2-1; TRBD2 is a possible D gene (6 bases). The CDR3 reads CASRSGLPSEQFF. The CDR3 DNA reads TGTGCCAGCAGATCGGGACTTCCGAGTGAGCAGTTCTTC. Complete variable domain (other parts from reference TRBV2 and TRBJ2-1): EPEVTQTPSHQVTQMGQEVILRCVPISNHLYFYWYRQILGQKVEFLVSFYNNEISEKSEIFDDQFSVERPDGSNFTLKIRSTKLEDSAMYFCASRSGLPSEQFFGPGTRLTVL.